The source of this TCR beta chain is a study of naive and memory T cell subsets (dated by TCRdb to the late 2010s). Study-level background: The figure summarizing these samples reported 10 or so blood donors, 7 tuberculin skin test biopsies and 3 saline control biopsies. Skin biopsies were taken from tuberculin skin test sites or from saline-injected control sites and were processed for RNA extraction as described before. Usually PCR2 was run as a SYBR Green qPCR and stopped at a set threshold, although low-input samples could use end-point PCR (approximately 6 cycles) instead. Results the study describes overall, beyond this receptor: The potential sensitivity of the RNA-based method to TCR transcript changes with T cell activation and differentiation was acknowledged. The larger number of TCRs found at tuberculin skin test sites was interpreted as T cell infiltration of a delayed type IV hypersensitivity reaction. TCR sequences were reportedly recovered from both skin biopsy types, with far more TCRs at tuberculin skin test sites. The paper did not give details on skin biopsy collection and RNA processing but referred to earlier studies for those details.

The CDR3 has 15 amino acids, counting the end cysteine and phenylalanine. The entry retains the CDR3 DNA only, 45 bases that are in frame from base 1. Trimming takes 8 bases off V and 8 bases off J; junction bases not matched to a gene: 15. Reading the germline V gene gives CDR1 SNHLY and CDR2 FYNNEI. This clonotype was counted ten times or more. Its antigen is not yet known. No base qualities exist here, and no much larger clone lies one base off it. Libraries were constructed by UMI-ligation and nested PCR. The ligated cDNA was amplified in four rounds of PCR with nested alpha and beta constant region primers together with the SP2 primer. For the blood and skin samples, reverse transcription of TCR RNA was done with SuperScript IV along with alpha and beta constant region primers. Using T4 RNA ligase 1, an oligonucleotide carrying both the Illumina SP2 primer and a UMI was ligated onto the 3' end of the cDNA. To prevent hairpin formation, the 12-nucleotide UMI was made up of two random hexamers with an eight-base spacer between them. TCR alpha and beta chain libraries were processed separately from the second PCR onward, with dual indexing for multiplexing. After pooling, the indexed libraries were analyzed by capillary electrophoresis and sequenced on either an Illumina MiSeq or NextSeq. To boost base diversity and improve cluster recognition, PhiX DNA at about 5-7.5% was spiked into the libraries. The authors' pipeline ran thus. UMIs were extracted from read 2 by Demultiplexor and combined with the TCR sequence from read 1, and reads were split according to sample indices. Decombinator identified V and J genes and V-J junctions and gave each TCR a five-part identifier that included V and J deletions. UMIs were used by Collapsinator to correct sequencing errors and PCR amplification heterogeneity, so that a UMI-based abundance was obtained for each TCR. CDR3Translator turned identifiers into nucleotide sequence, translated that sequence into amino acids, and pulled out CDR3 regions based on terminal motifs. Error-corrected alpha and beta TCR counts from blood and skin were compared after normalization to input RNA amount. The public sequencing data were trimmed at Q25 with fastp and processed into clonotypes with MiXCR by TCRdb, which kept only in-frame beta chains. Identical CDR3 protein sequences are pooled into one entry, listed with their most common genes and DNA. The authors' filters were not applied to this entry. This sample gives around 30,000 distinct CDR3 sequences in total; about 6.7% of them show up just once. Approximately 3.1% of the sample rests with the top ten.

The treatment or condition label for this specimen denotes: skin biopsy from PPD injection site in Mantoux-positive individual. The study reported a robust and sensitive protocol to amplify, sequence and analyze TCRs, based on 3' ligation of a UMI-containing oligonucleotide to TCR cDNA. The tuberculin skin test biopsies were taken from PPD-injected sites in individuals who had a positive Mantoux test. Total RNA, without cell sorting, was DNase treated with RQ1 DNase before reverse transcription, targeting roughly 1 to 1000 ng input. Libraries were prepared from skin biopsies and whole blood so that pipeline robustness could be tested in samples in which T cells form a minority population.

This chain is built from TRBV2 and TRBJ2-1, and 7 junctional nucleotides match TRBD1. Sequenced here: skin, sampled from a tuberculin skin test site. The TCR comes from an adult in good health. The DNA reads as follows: TGTGCCAGCGAAGGGGGCCACTTAGCGTCCCATGAGCAGTTCTTC. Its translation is CASEGGHLASHEQFF. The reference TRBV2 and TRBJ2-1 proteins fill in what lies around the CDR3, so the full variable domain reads EPEVTQTPSHQVTQMGQEVILRCVPISNHLYFYWYRQILGQKVEFLVSFYNNEISEKSEIFDDQFSVERPDGSNFTLKIRSTKLEDSAMYFCASEGGHLASHEQFFGPGTRLTVL.